A selection of T cell receptor beta chains follows, all from one sample in a study of shared clonotypes between healthy human individuals. The data were produced by immunoSEQ multiplex PCR, yet TCRdb's version contains in-frame clones alone and is incomplete. The data show roughly 2.5 million clones, approximately 94% seen once. Source material: naive CD4+ T cells sorted from blood. Receptor source: a man aged 18 to 29 in good health. CDR3s include the opening cysteine and the closing phenylalanine or tryptophan. A D gene is named only where the DNA matches it firmly. A clone size is listed for some rows: how often the clone was seen (once, few, many), or a class if it is expanded.

d_gene,abundance,j_gene,v_gene,CDR3aa,CDR3nt
-,-,TRBJ2-1,TRBV2,CASSGELGPEGFF,TGTGCCAGCAGTGGGGAGTTGGGCCCGGAGGGGTTCTTC
TRBD1,-,TRBJ1-2,TRBV11-2,CASTLDRGANYGYTF,TGTGCCAGCACCCTAGACAGGGGAGCTAACTATGGCTACACCTTC
-,-,TRBJ2-4,TRBV4-1,CASSLLGGTGNIQYF,TGCGCCAGCAGCCTGTTGGGGGGAACAGGGAACATTCAGTACTTC
TRBD2,-,TRBJ2-3,TRBV5-1,CASSLALAGGRTDTQYF,TGCGCCAGCAGCTTGGCACTAGCGGGAGGTCGGACAGATACGCAGTATTTT
-,few,TRBJ1-1,TRBV2,CASSEQGNTEAFF,TGTGCCAGCAGTGAACAAGGGAACACTGAAGCTTTCTTT
-,-,TRBJ2-2,TRBV19,CASSIGGMTGELFF,TGTGCCAGTAGTATCGGGGGAATGACCGGGGAGCTGTTTTTT
-,once,TRBJ1-1,TRBV27,CASSRNGGRGTEAFF,TGTGCCAGCAGTAGAAACGGAGGCAGGGGCACTGAAGCTTTCTTT
-,-,TRBJ1-2,TRBV28,CASSLRSYGYTF,TGTGCCAGCAGTTTGCGGAGCTATGGCTACACCTTC
TRBD2,-,TRBJ2-3,TRBV5-1,CASSLSGGGNTDTQYF,TGCGCCAGCAGCTTGTCTGGCGGGGGGAACACAGATACGCAGTATTTT
-,-,TRBJ2-5,TRBV6-1,CASLSRGWETQYF,TGTGCCAGCCTAAGTAGGGGATGGGAGACCCAGTACTTC
-,few,TRBJ2-1,TRBV19,CASSALERREQFF,TGTGCCAGTAGTGCGCTGGAGCGGCGTGAGCAGTTCTTC
-,-,TRBJ1-6,TRBV6-6,CASSKGRNSPLHF,TGTGCCAGCAGTAAGGGACGTAATTCACCCCTCCACTTT
TRBD2,-,TRBJ2-3,TRBV4-3,CASSPTSGSTDTQYF,TGCGCCAGCAGCCCCACTAGCGGAAGCACAGATACGCAGTATTTT
TRBD2,-,TRBJ2-7,TRBV27,CASHTTSGLGSYEQYF,TGTGCCAGCCATACGACTAGCGGGCTAGGCTCCTACGAGCAGTACTTC
-,-,TRBJ2-7,TRBV6-1,CASSEAPGLPYEQYF,TGTGCCAGCAGTGAAGCTCCAGGGTTACCCTACGAGCAGTACTTC
TRBD1,-,TRBJ1-1,TRBV9,CASSGTTGVSTEAFF,TGTGCCAGCAGCGGTACGACAGGGGTTAGCACTGAAGCTTTCTTT
-,-,TRBJ2-5,TRBV30,CAWRPNSAYQETQYF,TGTGCCTGGAGACCGAACAGCGCTTACCAAGAGACCCAGTACTTC
-,-,TRBJ2-7,TRBV28,CASVLGASSYEQYF,TGTGCCAGCGTCCTCGGGGCTAGCTCCTACGAGCAGTACTTC
TRBD1,-,TRBJ1-3,TRBV28,CASSSPGTGVRIGNTIYF,TGTGCCAGCAGTTCGCCCGGGACAGGGGTTCGAATTGGAAACACCATATATTTT
-,-,TRBJ2-2,TRBV19,CASSIRGTNTGELFF,TGTGCCAGTAGTATTCGAGGGACGAACACCGGGGAGCTGTTTTTT
-,-,TRBJ2-5,TRBV5-3,CARSSQETQYF,TGTGCCAGAAGCTCTCAAGAGACCCAGTACTTC
-,-,TRBJ1-2,TRBV29-1,CSVPARGAAYGYTF,TGCAGCGTTCCGGCGAGGGGAGCGGCCTATGGCTACACCTTC
TRBD1,-,TRBJ1-1,TRBV30,CAWSADRVTEAFF,TGTGCCTGGAGTGCCGACAGGGTCACTGAAGCTTTCTTT
-,-,TRBJ1-4,TRBV7-2,CASSLARATNEKLFF,TGTGCCAGCAGCTTAGCCAGGGCAACTAATGAAAAACTGTTTTTT
TRBD1,-,TRBJ1-5,TRBV19,CASSGGQNNQPQHF,TGTGCCAGTAGTGGGGGACAGAACAATCAGCCCCAGCATTTT
-,-,TRBJ1-3,TRBV5-5,CASSRDMGSGNTIYF,TGTGCCAGCAGCCGCGATATGGGCTCTGGAAACACCATATATTTT
-,-,TRBJ2-7,TRBV7-2,CASSFTTGTYEQYF,TGTGCCAGCAGCTTTACGACAGGTACCTACGAGCAGTACTTC
-,-,TRBJ1-4,TRBV4-3,CASSQVGGEKLFF,TGCGCCAGCAGCCAGGTCGGTGGAGAAAAACTGTTTTTT
TRBD2,-,TRBJ2-5,TRBV5-6,CASSLGASGAETQYF,TGTGCCAGCAGCTTGGGGGCTAGCGGAGCGGAGACCCAGTACTTC
TRBD1,-,TRBJ2-7,TRBV7-9,CASSKGPRQGAYEQYF,TGTGCCAGCAGCAAGGGGCCAAGACAGGGGGCCTACGAGCAGTACTTC
TRBD1,once,TRBJ1-2,TRBV27,CASSVIQGGANYGYTF,TGTGCCAGCAGTGTGATACAGGGGGGGGCTAACTATGGCTACACCTTC
-,-,TRBJ1-5,TRBV19,CASSMVDSNQPQHF,TGTGCCAGTAGTATGGTAGATAGCAATCAGCCCCAGCATTTT
-,-,TRBJ2-5,TRBV5-1,CASSLTSQETQYF,TGCGCCAGCAGCTTGACATCTCAAGAGACCCAGTACTTC
-,once,TRBJ1-2,TRBV2,CASSVQRDGGYTF,TGTGCCAGCAGCGTGCAAAGGGATGGAGGCTACACCTTC
-,-,TRBJ1-1,TRBV4-1,CASSQVPLATEAFF,TGCGCCAGCAGCCAAGTACCCTTGGCGACTGAAGCTTTCTTT
-,-,TRBJ2-7,TRBV13,CASSSRTAELGRSYEQYF,TGTGCCAGCAGCTCCAGAACCGCCGAGTTAGGACGGTCCTACGAGCAGTACTTC
TRBD2,-,TRBJ2-7,TRBV27,CASSFTSGTSNEQYF,TGTGCCAGCAGTTTCACTTCCGGGACTAGCAACGAGCAGTACTTC
-,-,TRBJ1-3,TRBV7-8,CASSIGQTTGNTIYF,TGTGCCAGCAGCATAGGACAGACTACTGGAAACACCATATATTTT
TRBD1,-,TRBJ1-2,TRBV25-1,CASSVTGDYGYTF,TGTGCCAGCAGTGTAACAGGGGACTATGGCTACACCTTC
-,-,TRBJ1-2,TRBV5-1,CASSLGGSANYGYTF,TGCGCCAGCAGCTTGGGTGGCAGCGCTAACTATGGCTACACCTTC
-,-,TRBJ2-3,TRBV7-2,CASRRTTDTQYF,TGTGCCAGCAGACGCACGACAGATACGCAGTATTTT
TRBD2,-,TRBJ2-7,TRBV19,CASSQRGGAKNEQYF,TGTGCCAGTAGTCAGCGGGGGGGCGCAAAGAACGAGCAGTACTTC
-,-,TRBJ1-4,TRBV4-1,CASSQGPGANEKLFF,TGCGCCAGCAGCCAAGGACCAGGGGCTAATGAAAAACTGTTTTTT
-,-,TRBJ2-5,TRBV11-2,CASSLPPTGSGETQYF,TGTGCCAGCAGCTTACCCCCTACCGGGAGTGGTGAGACCCAGTACTTC
-,-,TRBJ2-7,TRBV21-1,CASTASGTKQYF,TGTGCCAGCACCGCCAGCGGGACTAAGCAGTACTTC
-,-,TRBJ2-1,TRBV19,CASTRGRGYHNEQFF,TGTGCCAGTACCCGGGGGCGAGGTTATCACAATGAGCAGTTCTTC
-,-,TRBJ2-3,TRBV6-5,CASSSLSLADTQYF,TGTGCCAGCAGTTCTCTTTCACTCGCAGATACGCAGTATTTT
TRBD2,-,TRBJ2-3,TRBV7-3,CASSYGLAGDTDTQYF,TGTGCCAGCAGCTACGGACTAGCGGGGGACACAGATACGCAGTATTTT
TRBD1,-,TRBJ2-4,TRBV6-1,CASTSGQTAKNIQYF,TGTGCCAGCACCTCGGGACAGACCGCCAAAAACATTCAGTACTTC
-,-,TRBJ1-1,TRBV7-9,CASSLHSMNTEAFF,TGTGCCAGCAGCTTACACAGTATGAACACTGAAGCTTTCTTT
-,-,TRBJ2-5,TRBV5-1,CASSITEGFQETQYF,TGCGCCAGCAGCATAACCGAAGGCTTCCAAGAGACCCAGTACTTC
-,-,TRBJ2-1,TRBV2,CASSERDNEQFF,TGTGCCAGCAGTGAAAGGGACAATGAGCAGTTCTTC
TRBD2,-,TRBJ2-1,TRBV5-1,CASSLAPPSGGYNEQFF,TGCGCCAGCAGCTTGGCCCCCCCTAGCGGGGGCTACAATGAGCAGTTCTTC
TRBD1,-,TRBJ1-5,TRBV6-1,CASSATDRAYSNQPQHF,TGTGCCAGCAGTGCCACAGACAGGGCCTATAGCAATCAGCCCCAGCATTTT